This T cell receptor (beta chain) was obtained from a study of T cell repertoires in cytomegalovirus infection (dated by TCRdb to about 2019). Looking at the study overall: Alongside well-studied HLA-B-restricted epitopes, the peptide stimulations were aimed at recently identified HLA-C-restricted CMV epitopes, whose presentation resists viral immunomodulation. Donor HLA type was relevant to the analysis, as public TCR beta signatures indicated carriage of CMV infection together with the matching HLA type.

From V the trimming removes 5 bases and from J it removes 5 bases, while the gene matches leave 14 bases of the junction unaccounted for. In the germline V gene, CDR1 corresponds to MDHEN and CDR2 to SYDVKM. Including the terminal cysteine and valine, the CDR3 comprises 17 residues. Kept here is only the CDR3 DNA, which spans 51 bases and is read in frame from base 1. This clonotype occurred a few times. Its antigen has not been determined. No qualities accompany the bases; no much larger clone lies one base away. Sequencing relied on an Illumina HiSeq 1500. TCRdb handled the public reads itself, with Q25 trimming in fastp and clone calling in MiXCR, and kept productive beta chains. Merged by CDR3 protein, the rows form single entries marked with the most common genes and DNA. The sample includes about 770,000 distinct CDR3 sequences, with approximately 32% observed a single time. The ten largest clones capture under 15% of the sample.

Results the study describes overall, beyond this receptor: Carriers of CMV infection plus the relevant HLA type were discriminated by the cumulative frequency of public TCR beta family members in the study cohort and in an independent approximately 340-donor cohort. The ex vivo response was dominated by HLA-C-restricted CMV-specific TCR beta clonotypes, and the single most frequent clonotype in two of eight donors was supplied by these HLA-C-restricted clonotypes.

This specimen's treatment or condition label, interpreted: in vitro stimulation with specific CMV peptide epitopes to enrich CMV-specific T cells. Sequenced here: cultured CD8+ T cells from PBMCs, sampled from culture after CMV antigen stimulation. The sequence derives from a human donor in good health (CMV status not recorded). Some clones in this sample may be carry-over from other donors' samples. This sequence uses TRBV28 and TRBJ2-7; 11 nucleotides in the junction match TRBD1. The nucleotide sequence is given as TGTGCCAGCAGTCCCTTGGACAGGGGGCTAGCGGTCGACGAGCAGTACGTC. The translation is CASSPLDRGLAVDEQYV.